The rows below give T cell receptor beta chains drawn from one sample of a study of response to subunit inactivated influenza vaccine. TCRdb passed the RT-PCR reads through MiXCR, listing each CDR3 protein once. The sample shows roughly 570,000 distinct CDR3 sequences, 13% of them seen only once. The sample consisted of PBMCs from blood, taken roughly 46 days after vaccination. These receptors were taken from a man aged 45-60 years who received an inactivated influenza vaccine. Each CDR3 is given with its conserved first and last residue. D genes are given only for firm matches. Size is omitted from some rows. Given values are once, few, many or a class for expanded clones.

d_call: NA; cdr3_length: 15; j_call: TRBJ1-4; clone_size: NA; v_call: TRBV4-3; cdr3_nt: TGCGCCAGCAGCCAACTGACAAGCGCTAATGAAAAACTGTTTTTT; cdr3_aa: CASSQLTSANEKLFF
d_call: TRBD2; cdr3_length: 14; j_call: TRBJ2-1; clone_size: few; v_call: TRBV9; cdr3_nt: TGTGCCAGCAGCTGGACTAGTACTGGCAATGAGCAGTTCTTC; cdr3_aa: CASSWTSTGNEQFF
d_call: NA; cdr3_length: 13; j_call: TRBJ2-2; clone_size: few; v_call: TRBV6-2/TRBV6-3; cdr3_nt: TGTGCCAGCAGAGAACAGGTCACCGGGGAGCTGTTTTTT; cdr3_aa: CASREQVTGELFF
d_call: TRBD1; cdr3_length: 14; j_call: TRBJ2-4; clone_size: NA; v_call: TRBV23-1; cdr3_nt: TGCGCCAGCAGTCATAAGGGGGCAATGAACATTCAGTACTTC; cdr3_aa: CASSHKGAMNIQYF
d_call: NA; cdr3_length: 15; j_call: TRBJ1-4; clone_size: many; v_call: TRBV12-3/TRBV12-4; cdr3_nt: TGTGCCAGCAGTGACGGACAGACAACTAATGAAAAACTGTTTTTT; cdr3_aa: CASSDGQTTNEKLFF
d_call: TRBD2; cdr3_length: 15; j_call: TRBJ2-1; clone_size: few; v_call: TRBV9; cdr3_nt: TGTGCCAGCAGCATGACTAGCGGGGGGGCTTCGACGAGGTTCTTC; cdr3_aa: CASSMTSGGASTRFF
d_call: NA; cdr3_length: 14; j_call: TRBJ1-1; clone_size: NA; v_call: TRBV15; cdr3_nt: TGTGCCACCAGCAGAGGGGGGATCAACACTGAAGCTTTCTTT; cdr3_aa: CATSRGGINTEAFF
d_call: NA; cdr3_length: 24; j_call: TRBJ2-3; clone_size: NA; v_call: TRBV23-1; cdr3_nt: TGCGCCAGCAGTCAATCGAAGGCAGGGGACCCACGACTTAAGTGGGGGAGCCCCACAGATACGCAGTATTTT; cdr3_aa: CASSQSKAGDPRLKWGSPTDTQYF
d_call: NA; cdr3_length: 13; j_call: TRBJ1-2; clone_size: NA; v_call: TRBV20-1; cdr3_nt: TGCAGTGCTGGAGGGGGGTCGCACTATGGCTACACCTTC; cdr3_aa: CSAGGGSHYGYTF
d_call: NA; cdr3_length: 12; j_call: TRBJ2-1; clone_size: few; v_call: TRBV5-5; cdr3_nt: TGTGCCAGCAGCTCCCTACTGGATGAGCAGTTCTTC; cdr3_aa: CASSSLLDEQFF
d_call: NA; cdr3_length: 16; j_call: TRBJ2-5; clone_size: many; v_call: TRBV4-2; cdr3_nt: TGTGCCAGCAGCCAAGACTCATCGGGGATTGGAGAGACCCAGTACTTC; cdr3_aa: CASSQDSSGIGETQYF
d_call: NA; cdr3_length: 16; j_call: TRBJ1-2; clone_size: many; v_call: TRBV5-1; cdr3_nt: TGCGCCAGCAGCCTCGATGTCCAGTCCACCACTCATGGCTACACCTTC; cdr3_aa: CASSLDVQSTTHGYTF
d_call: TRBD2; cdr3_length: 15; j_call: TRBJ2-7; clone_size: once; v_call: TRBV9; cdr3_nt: TGTGCCAGCAGCGTGCGGGGGGAATGGGGCTACGAGCAGTACTTC; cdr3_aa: CASSVRGEWGYEQYF
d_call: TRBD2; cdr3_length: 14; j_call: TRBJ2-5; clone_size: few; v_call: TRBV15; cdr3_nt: TGTGCCACCAGCGATCCTAGCGGCCAAGAGACCCAGTACTTC; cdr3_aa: CATSDPSGQETQYF
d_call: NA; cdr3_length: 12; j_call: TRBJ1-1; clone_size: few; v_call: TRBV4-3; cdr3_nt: TGCGCCAGCACCGGTTTAGACACTGAAGCTTTCTTT; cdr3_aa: CASTGLDTEAFF
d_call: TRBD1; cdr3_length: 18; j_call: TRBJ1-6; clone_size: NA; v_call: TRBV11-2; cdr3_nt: TGTGCCAGCAGCTTAGATGGGACAGGGGCGAGGTATAATTCACCCCTCCACTTT; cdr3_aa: CASSLDGTGARYNSPLHF
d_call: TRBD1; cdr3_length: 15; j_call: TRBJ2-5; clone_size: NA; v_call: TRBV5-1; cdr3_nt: TGCGCCAGCAGCCCGGGACAGGGGGCGCGGGAGACCCAGTACTTC; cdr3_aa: CASSPGQGARETQYF
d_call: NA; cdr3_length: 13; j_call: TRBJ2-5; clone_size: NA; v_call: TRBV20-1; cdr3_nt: TGCAGTGCTAGAGAACCGGGGAAGACGACCCAGTACTTC; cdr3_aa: CSAREPGKTTQYF
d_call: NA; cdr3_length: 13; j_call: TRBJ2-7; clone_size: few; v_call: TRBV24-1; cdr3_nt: TGTGCCACCCAGGAGGTAGGGAGCAACGAGCAGTACTTC; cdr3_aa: CATQEVGSNEQYF
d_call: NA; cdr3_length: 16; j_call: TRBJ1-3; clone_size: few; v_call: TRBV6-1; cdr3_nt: TGTGCCAGCAGTGAATCCCCGGACCACAAGCGAAACACCATATATTTT; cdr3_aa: CASSESPDHKRNTIYF
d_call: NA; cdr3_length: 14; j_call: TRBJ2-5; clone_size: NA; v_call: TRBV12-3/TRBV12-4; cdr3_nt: TGTGCCAGCAGTTTAGTCTCTAGCGCGGAGACCCAGTACTTC; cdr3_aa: CASSLVSSAETQYF
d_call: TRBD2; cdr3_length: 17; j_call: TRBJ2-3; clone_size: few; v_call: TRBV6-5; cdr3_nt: TGTGCCAGCAGTCACCCAACTAGCGGGAGCGGGACAGATACGCAGTATTTT; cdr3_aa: CASSHPTSGSGTDTQYF
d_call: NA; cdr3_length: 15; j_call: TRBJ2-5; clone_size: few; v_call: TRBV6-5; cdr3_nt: TGTGCCAGCAGTTACTCGATCAGGGACCAAGAGACCCAGTACTTC; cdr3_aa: CASSYSIRDQETQYF
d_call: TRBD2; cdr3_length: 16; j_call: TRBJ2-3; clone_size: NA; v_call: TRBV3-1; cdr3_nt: TGTGCCAGCAGCCAATGGCAAGCGGGAGTGTCAGATACGCAGTATTTT; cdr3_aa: CASSQWQAGVSDTQYF
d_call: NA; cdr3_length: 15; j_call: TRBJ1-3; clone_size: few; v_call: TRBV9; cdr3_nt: TGTGCCAGCAGCGTAGGGACCGTCGGGGGAAACACCATATATTTT; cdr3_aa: CASSVGTVGGNTIYF
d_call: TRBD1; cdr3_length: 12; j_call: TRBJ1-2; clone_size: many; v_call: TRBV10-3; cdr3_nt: TGTGCCACTAAGGACAGGGCCTATGGCTACACCTTC; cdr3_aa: CATKDRAYGYTF
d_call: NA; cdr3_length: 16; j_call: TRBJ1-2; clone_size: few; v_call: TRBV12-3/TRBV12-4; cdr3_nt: TGTGCCAGCAGTTTAACTGGGACCCTCGCCAGCTATGGCTACACCTTC; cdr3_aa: CASSLTGTLASYGYTF
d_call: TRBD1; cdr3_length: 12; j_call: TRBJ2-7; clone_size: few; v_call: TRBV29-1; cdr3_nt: TGCAGCGTTAGACAGGGGTCCTACGAGCAGTACTTC; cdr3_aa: CSVRQGSYEQYF
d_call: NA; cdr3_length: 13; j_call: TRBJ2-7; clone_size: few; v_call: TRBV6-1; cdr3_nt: TGTGCCAGTAAGGGACCGGGGGACTACGAGCAGTACTTC; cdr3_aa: CASKGPGDYEQYF
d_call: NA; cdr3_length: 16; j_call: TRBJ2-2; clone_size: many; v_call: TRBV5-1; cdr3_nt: TGCGCCAGCAGCCCCCGACAGAGTTCGAACACCGGGGAGCTGTTTTTT; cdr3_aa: CASSPRQSSNTGELFF
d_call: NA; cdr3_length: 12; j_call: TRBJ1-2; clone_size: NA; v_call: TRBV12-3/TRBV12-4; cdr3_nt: TGTGCCAGCAGCCCAGACAGGAGTGGCTACACCTTC; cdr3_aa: CASSPDRSGYTF
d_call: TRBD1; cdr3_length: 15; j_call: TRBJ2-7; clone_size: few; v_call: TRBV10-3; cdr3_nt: TGTGCCATCAGCAAGGACAGGGGAGGGGGCTACGAGCAGTACTTC; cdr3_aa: CAISKDRGGGYEQYF
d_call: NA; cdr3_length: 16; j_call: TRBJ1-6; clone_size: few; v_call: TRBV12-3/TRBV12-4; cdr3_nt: TGTGCCAGCAGTTTAGAAGGGGGCTCCTATAATTCACCCCTCCACTTT; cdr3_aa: CASSLEGGSYNSPLHF
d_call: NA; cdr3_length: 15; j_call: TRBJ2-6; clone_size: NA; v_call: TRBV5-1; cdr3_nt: TGCGCCAGCAGTCCCATCCCCTCTGGGGCCAACGTCCTGACTTTC; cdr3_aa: CASSPIPSGANVLTF
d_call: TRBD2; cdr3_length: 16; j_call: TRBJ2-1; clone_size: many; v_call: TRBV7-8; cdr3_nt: TGTGCCAGCAGCTTACCCCCGGGACTAGGAAGCAATGAGCAGTTCTTC; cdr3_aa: CASSLPPGLGSNEQFF
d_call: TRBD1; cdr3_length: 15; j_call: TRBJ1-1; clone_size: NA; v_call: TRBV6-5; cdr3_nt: TGTGCCAGCAGTTCCGGGACAGGGCTGTTCACTGAAGCTTTCTTT; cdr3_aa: CASSSGTGLFTEAFF
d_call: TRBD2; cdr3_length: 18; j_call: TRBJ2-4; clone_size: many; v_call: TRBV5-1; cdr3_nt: TGCGCCAGCAGCACGGGAGGGTCCGCTACTACAGCCAAAAACATTCAGTACTTC; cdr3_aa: CASSTGGSATTAKNIQYF
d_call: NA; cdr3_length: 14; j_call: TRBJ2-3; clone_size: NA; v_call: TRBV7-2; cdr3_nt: TGTGCCAGCAGCTTAAAGCAGGCGACAGATACGCAGTATTTT; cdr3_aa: CASSLKQATDTQYF
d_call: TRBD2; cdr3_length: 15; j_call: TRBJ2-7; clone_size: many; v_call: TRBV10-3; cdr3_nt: TGTGCCATCGGGACGGGACTAGCGGGAGTAGACGAGCAGTACTTC; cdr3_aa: CAIGTGLAGVDEQYF
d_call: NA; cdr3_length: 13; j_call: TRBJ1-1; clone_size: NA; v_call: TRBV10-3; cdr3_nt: TGTGCCATCAGTGAGCTCGGGAACACTGAAGCTTTCTTT; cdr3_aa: CAISELGNTEAFF
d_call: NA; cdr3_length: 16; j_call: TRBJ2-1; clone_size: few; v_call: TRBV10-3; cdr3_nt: TGTGCCGCCGCACGGGGGCTGCGGGCAGCCTACAATGAGCAGTTCTTC; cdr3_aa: CAAARGLRAAYNEQFF
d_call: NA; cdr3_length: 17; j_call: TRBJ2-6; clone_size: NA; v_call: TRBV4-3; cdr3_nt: TGCGCCAGCAGCCAATTCGAAGGGGCCTCTGGGGCCAACGTCCTGACTTTC; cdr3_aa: CASSQFEGASGANVLTF
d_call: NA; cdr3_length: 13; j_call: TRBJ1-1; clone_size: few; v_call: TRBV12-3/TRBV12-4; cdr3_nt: TGTGCCAGCCAGCAATCAAAGAACACTGAAGCTTTCTTT; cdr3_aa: CASQQSKNTEAFF
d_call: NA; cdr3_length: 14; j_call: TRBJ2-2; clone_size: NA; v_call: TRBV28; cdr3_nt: TGTGCCAGCACCGGGACAACGGTCCTCGGGGAGCTGTTTTTT; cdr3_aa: CASTGTTVLGELFF
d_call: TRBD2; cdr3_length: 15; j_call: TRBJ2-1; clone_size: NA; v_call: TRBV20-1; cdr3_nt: TGCAGTGCTACAGCCGGGACTACAACAGACAATGAGCAGTTCTTC; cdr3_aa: CSATAGTTTDNEQFF